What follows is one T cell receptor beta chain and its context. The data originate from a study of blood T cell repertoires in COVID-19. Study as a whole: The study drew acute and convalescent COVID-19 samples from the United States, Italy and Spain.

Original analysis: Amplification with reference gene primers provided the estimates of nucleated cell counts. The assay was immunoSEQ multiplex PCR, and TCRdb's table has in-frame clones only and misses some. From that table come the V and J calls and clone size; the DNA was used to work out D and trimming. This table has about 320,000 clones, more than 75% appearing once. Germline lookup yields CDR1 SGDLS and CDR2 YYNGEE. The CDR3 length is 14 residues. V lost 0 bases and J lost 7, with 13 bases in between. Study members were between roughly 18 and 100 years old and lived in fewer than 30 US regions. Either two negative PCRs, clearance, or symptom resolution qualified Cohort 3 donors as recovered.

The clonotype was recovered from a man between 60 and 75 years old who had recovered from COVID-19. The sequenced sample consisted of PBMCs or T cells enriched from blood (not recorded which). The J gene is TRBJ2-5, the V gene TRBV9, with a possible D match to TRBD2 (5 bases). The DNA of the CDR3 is TGTGCCAGCAGCGTAGCCGGGGATCTTGGGACCCAGTACTTC. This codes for CASSVAGDLGTQYF.